Below, 14 T cell receptor beta chains from the same sample are listed, as sequenced in a study of T cells in women clearing cervical HPV infection. Sequencing was performed with immunoSEQ multiplex PCR; in TCRdb, only in-frame clones are kept and a portion is missing. Recorded for this sample: tens of thousands of clones. What was sequenced was blood buffy coat. All receptors come from a woman between 18 and 69 years old with a cervical HPV16 infection that either progressed to CIN3+ or cleared (not recorded which).

The CDR3 loop is CASSFQGAEETQYF. The part of the CDR3 DNA that was read is TGCGCCAGCAGCTTTCAGGGGGCAGAAGAGACG. The chain combines TRBV5-1 with TRBJ2-3; 8 bases agree with TRBD1. The DNA ends 3 residues before the CDR3 does, and the rest of the CDR3 is filled in from the germline J gene. The CDR3 totals 14 residues. Germline CDR1 reads SGHRS; CDR2 reads YFSETQ.

Worth noting for this clone: The DNA ends 3 residues before the CDR3 does, and the rest of the CDR3 is filled in from the germline J gene. The chain uses TRBV11-3 and TRBJ1-2; D gene uncertain. Looked up from germline, CDR1 is SGHNT and CDR2 is YENEEA. This CDR3 has 13 residues. The germline V and J ends were trimmed by 5 bases and 2 bases, with 9 bases remaining between them. The CDR3 region is CASSPGSNYGYTF. The covered CDR3 bases are TGTGCCAGCAGCCCCGGGTCAAACTATGGC.

Note on this clone: The read comes to an end 3 residues before the CDR3 does, leaving the germline J gene to fill in the end. V gene TRBV10-3 combines with J gene TRBJ2-1; 8 bases match TRBD1. From germline, CDR1 is ENHRY and CDR2 SYGVKD. Trimming cost V 7 bases and J 6 bases; bases outside gene matches: 14. The CDR3 sequence is 16 residues long. The CDR3 DNA, read in part, is TGTGCCATCACCGAGCCGCTACAGGGGGGAGGCAATGAG. Translating it yields CAITEPLQGGGNE. The entire CDR3 sequence reads CAITEPLQGGGNEQFF.

A note on this clone: The read falls 3 residues short of the CDR3 end, and the missing part is taken from the germline J gene. The genes are TRBV14 and TRBJ1-2, with D perhaps matching TRBD1 (5 bases). V gave up 0 bases and J gave up 4 bases, with 12 bases separating them. Germline loops: CDR1 SGHDN, CDR2 FVKESK. This CDR3 has 15 residues. The sequenced CDR3 bases are TGTGCCAGCAGCCAAGAGGCCTATCAGGGCTATGGC. This gives the protein CASSQEAYQGYG. The entire CDR3 sequence reads CASSQEAYQGYGYTF.

Worth noting for this clone: The CDR3 end lies 3 residues beyond the end of the read and is filled in from the germline J gene. The rearrangement links TRBV6-1 to TRBJ1-6, with 9 bases that match TRBD1. Germline CDR1 and CDR2: MNHNS and SASEGT. V shed 6 bases, J shed 10 bases, and the junction held 10 bases outside the gene matches. The CDR3 consists of 15 residues. CDR3 DNA, as far as it was read: TGTGCCAGCAGGGAAACAGGGGGCGGTGGCTCACCC. Residues: CASRETGGGGSP. The full CDR3 sequence reads CASRETGGGGSPLHF.

Of note for this clone: The DNA ends 3 residues before the CDR3 does, and the rest of the CDR3 is filled in from the germline J gene. The chain combines TRBV18 with TRBJ1-4; 7 bases map to TRBD1. The CDR3 runs to 13 residues. Germline V gene data show CDR1 as KGHSH and CDR2 as LQKENI. CDR3 DNA, as far as it was read: TGTGCCAGCTCACCAGACAGGGATTCACCA. Translating it yields CASSPDRDSP. The entire CDR3 sequence reads CASSPDRDSPLFF.

Details on this clone: The read gets to within 3 residues of the CDR3 end, and the germline J gene fills in the rest. The V and J genes are TRBV6-1 and TRBJ1-4, with D possibly matching TRBD1 (6 bases). V was trimmed by 3 bases and J by 0 bases, leaving 8 bases between them. Germline V lookup: CDR1 MNHNS, CDR2 SASEGT. The CDR3 is 15 residues long. The CDR3 spells CASSDHRATNEKLFF. Partial CDR3 DNA: TGTGCCAGCAGTGACCACAGGGCAACTAATGAAAAA.

A word on this clone: The missing CDR3 end, 3 residues past where the read stops, is filled in from the germline J gene. This chain connects TRBV19 to TRBJ1-5; D perhaps matches TRBD1 (6 bases). Germline CDR1 LNHDA, CDR2 SQIVND (reference sequence). CDR3 length: 15 amino acids. Between the trimmed V and J ends, which lost 6 bases and 1 base, there was a span of 13 bases. The covered CDR3 bases are TGTGCCAGTAGCCAACAGGGTTCGAGCAATCAGCCC. This gives the protein CASSQQGSSNQP. In full, the CDR3 reads CASSQQGSSNQPQHF.

Of note for this clone: The read ends 3 residues before the CDR3 terminus; that terminus is restored from the germline J gene. The chain uses TRBV19 and TRBJ1-2, with D maybe TRBD1 (5 bases). CDR3 length: 15 residues. Per germline, CDR1 LNHDA and CDR2 SQIVND (reference sequence). Trimming left V 5 bases short and J 0 bases short, with 13 bases between. CDR3 DNA (partial): TGTGCCAGTAGTGTTGACAGCCTAGCTAACTATGGC. The encoded protein is CASSVDSLANYG. The whole CDR3 region reads CASSVDSLANYGYTF.

The covered CDR3 bases are TGCAGTGCTACTGGTCCGGGACAGGCCGGCTATAATTCACCC. It specifies CSATGPGQAGYNSP. The complete CDR3 reads CSATGPGQAGYNSPLHF. This chain joins TRBV20-1 and TRBJ1-6; the match to TRBD1 covers 8 bases. Read sequence stops 3 residues before the CDR3 end, and the germline J gene provides the missing end. The V gene's germline CDR1 is DFQATT and CDR2 SNEGSKA (reference sequence). This CDR3 is built from 17 residues. V lost 4 bases to trimming and J lost 3 bases; unmatched junction nucleotides: 11.

Notes on this clone: With the read ending 3 residues before the CDR3 end, the germline J gene is used to fill in that end. The genes are TRBV20-1 and TRBJ2-3, with D perhaps TRBD2 (6 bases). The CDR3 has 18 amino acids. V shed 4 bases and J shed 4 bases, with 27 bases lying between them. Germline CDR1 is DFQATT and CDR2 is SNEGSKA (reference sequence). CDR3 sequence: CSAMFRAGDLLSADTQYF. The CDR3 bases that were read are TGCAGTGCTATGTTCCGAGCGGGTGACCTCCTGAGTGCAGATACG.

Points on this clone: Read sequence stops 3 residues before the CDR3 end, and the germline J gene provides the missing end. The chain uses TRBV19 and TRBJ2-7; D might be TRBD1 (5 bases). V was cut by 3 bases and J by 1 base, with 10 bases left in between. This CDR3 is 14 amino acids long. Per germline, CDR1 LNHDA and CDR2 SQIVND (reference sequence). Partial CDR3 DNA: TGTGCCAGTAGTATTAACAGGTTTTCCTACGAG. This codes for CASSINRFSYE. The full CDR3 is CASSINRFSYEQYF.

In regard to this clone: The CDR3 end is not reached by the read, which stops 3 residues before it; the germline J gene fills it in. The genes are TRBV28 and TRBJ2-7; TRBD1 aligns across 7 bases. V shed 7 bases and J 1 base; nucleotides not matched to a gene: 7. The CDR3 consists of 14 residues. Germline values: CDR1 MDHEN, CDR2 SYDVKM. CDR3 sequence reads: CASNGDRTSYEQYF. CDR3 DNA, as far as it was read: TGTGCCAGCAATGGGGACAGAACTTCCTACGAG.

CDR3 DNA (partial): TGCGCCAGCAGCTTGGGTCAGACTGTCGAGACC. Its protein product is CASSLGQTVET. The whole CDR3 is CASSLGQTVETQYF. The V call is TRBV5-1, the J call TRBJ2-5; D remains unclear. The read terminates 3 residues before the CDR3 end, so the remaining end is supplied by the germline J gene. The V end lost 0 bases, the J end lost 5 bases, and 11 bases lay between the germline ends. CDR1 is SGHRS, CDR2 YFSETQ, per germline. This CDR3 has 14 amino acids.